Presented here are 30 T cell receptor beta chains from one specimen sequenced in a study of T-cell memory formation after mild COVID-19. TCRdb independently ran MiXCR on the 5' RACE reads; one entry per CDR3 protein. The table includes hundreds of thousands of distinct CDR3 sequences, 20% detected once. The specimen was PBMCs or a T cell subset sorted from them (not recorded which). The receptor source for this set is an adult woman who had mild COVID-19 (a few samples of this study predate the infection). Cell type and time point are not known.

This clonotype was counted a few times. The V and J genes are TRBV21-1 and TRBJ1-5; the table assigns TRBD1, which was not confirmed against the DNA. TRBV21-1 is a pseudogene segment. CDR3 length: 24 residues. CDR3 sequence: CASSKRGDDWGNATGLTGNQPQHF. The DNA for the CDR3 is TGTGCCAGCAGCAAAAGGGGCGATGACTGGGGTAACGCGACAGGGCTCACTGGCAATCAGCCCCAGCATTTT.

A few counts support this clonotype. CDR3 residues: CSARDSLAGSYNEQFF. The CDR3 DNA reads as TGCAGTGCTAGAGACAGTCTAGCGGGCTCCTACAATGAGCAGTTCTTC. The V gene is TRBV20-1, the J gene TRBJ2-1, with TRBD2 identical over 8 bases. CDR1 and CDR2 (germline): DFQATT, SNEGSKA (reference sequence). The CDR3 is 16 amino acids. Trimming at V came to 0 bases and at J to 0 bases, leaving 4 bases not matched to a gene.

This clonotype was observed a handful of times. This clone may be a read error of a much larger clone one base away. The rearrangement uses TRBV3-1 and TRBJ2-7, with 7 bases identical to TRBD1. V was pared by 3 bases and J by 1 base, with 3 bases of the junction left unmatched. The CDR3 runs 14 residues. Germline loops: CDR1 LGHDT, CDR2 YNNKEL (reference sequence). The CDR3 sequence is CASSHGTASYEQYF. The DNA for the CDR3 is TGTGCCAGCAGCCACGGGACAGCGTCCTACGAGCAGTACTTC.

This clonotype has a handful of counts. The rearrangement uses TRBV15 and TRBJ2-5; D is possibly TRBD2 (5 bases). The CDR3 loop spans 14 amino acids. V was shortened by 1 base and J by 5 bases, with 11 bases between the two germline ends. Germline V gives CDR1 LNHNV, CDR2 YYDKDF (reference sequence). Written as DNA, the CDR3 is TGTGCCACCAGCAGAGTATCGGGGTGGGAGACCCAGTACTTC. Translated: CATSRVSGWETQYF. Based on the CDR3 plus reference TRBV15 and TRBJ2-5, the full variable domain is DAMVIQNPRYQVTQFGKPVTLSCSQTLNHNVMYWYQQKSSQAPKLLFHYYDKDFNNEADTPDNFQSRRPNTSFCFLDIRSPGLGDTAMYLCATSRVSGWETQYFGPGTRLLVL.

This clonotype was observed a few times. The genes are TRBV7-8 and TRBJ2-7; 7 bases align to TRBD2. The CDR3 length is 14 residues. Trimming removed 7 bases from V and 2 bases from J; junction bases left unmatched: 8. The V gene's germline CDR1 is SGHVS and CDR2 FQNEAQ. The CDR3 DNA is TGTGCCAGCAACGCGGATGCGGGGGCCTACGAGCAGTACTTC. It specifies CASNADAGAYEQYF.

The J gene is TRBJ1-2, the V gene TRBV24-1, with D maybe TRBD1 (6 bases). V gave up 3 bases and J gave up 3 bases, with 13 bases separating them. Looked up from germline, CDR1 is KGHDR and CDR2 is SFDVKD. This CDR3 is built from 15 residues. The CDR3 is CATSDPAGAYYGYTF. DNA for the CDR3: TGTGCCACCAGTGATCCGGCAGGGGCCTACTATGGCTACACCTTC.

The V gene is TRBV20-1, the J gene TRBJ1-3; 8 nucleotides align to TRBD1. Germline loops: CDR1 DFQATT, CDR2 SNEGSKA (reference sequence). This CDR3 contains 14 residues. Trimming at V came to 3 bases and at J to 4 bases, leaving 5 bases not matched to a gene. CDR3 in DNA: TGCAGTGCTAGCCACAGGGGGTCGGGAAACACCATATATTTT. This sequence encodes CSASHRGSGNTIYF.

The rearrangement uses TRBV10-3 and TRBJ2-5; 13 positions agree with TRBD2. The germline gives CDR1 ENHRY, CDR2 SYGVKD. This CDR3 contains 18 residues. Unmatched junction bases numbered 10, after V lost 2 bases and J lost 4 bases. CDR3 nucleotides: TGTGCCATCAGTGAGCCCCCGGGACTAGCGGGGACGGGAGAGACCCAGTACTTC. Translated: CAISEPPGLAGTGETQYF.

The V and J genes are TRBV7-8 and TRBJ2-3; the D gene is possibly TRBD1 (5 bases). The ends were cut back, 5 bases at V and 1 base at J, with 16 bases in the middle. This CDR3 is built from 16 residues. Germline V gene lookup returns CDR1 SGHVS and CDR2 FQNEAQ. The CDR3 nucleotides are TGTGCCAGCAGCCCTGACAGCCGTTTAGGCACAGATACGCAGTATTTT. Amino acids: CASSPDSRLGTDTQYF.

This clonotype has more than one count but fewer than ten. The chain recombines TRBV5-1 with TRBJ2-3; TRBD1 matches at 7 bases. Per the germline V gene, CDR1 is SGHRS and CDR2 is YFSETQ. The CDR3 loop spans 15 amino acids. V lost 4 bases to trimming and J lost 2 bases; unmatched junction nucleotides: 7. The CDR3 DNA is TGCGCCAGCAGCACTGGGACAGTTATCACAGATACGCAGTATTTT. It is translated as CASSTGTVITDTQYF.

The chain joins TRBV5-1 to TRBJ2-2; D perhaps matches TRBD2 (6 bases). With 3 bases removed from V and 4 bases from J, the gap between germline ends came to 19 bases. This CDR3 is 17 amino acids long. In germline, CDR1 is SGHRS, CDR2 YFSETQ. The CDR3 is CASSWSGLSSGTGELFF. DNA of the CDR3: TGCGCCAGCAGCTGGTCTGGACTATCAAGTGGCACCGGGGAGCTGTTTTTT.

The CDR3 is CASSSKRVVTDTQYF. The CDR3 nucleotides read TGTGCCAGCAGCTCCAAGAGGGTAGTTACGGATACGCAGTATTTT. The J gene is TRBJ2-3, the V gene TRBV7-8; maybe TRBD2 (5 bases). The CDR3 consists of 15 residues. Per the germline V gene, CDR1 is SGHVS and CDR2 is FQNEAQ. Trimming left V 4 bases short and J 6 bases short, with 17 bases between.

This clonotype was seen more than once but under ten times. The gene calls are TRBV29-1 and TRBJ2-2, with a weak D call TRBD1 (5 bases). V lost 2 bases and J 0 bases, leaving 16 bases between the germline ends. The CDR3 contains 17 residues. The germline V gene encodes CDR1 SQVTM and CDR2 ANQGSEA. CDR3 DNA sequence: TGCAGCGTTGAAAGAGGACGGGCAGGGTCGAACACCGGGGAGCTGTTTTTT. Encoded protein: CSVERGRAGSNTGELFF.

This clonotype was seen more than once but under ten times. The J gene is TRBJ2-1, the V gene TRBV7-6; 9 positions match TRBD2. CDR1 SGHVS and CDR2 FNYEAQ come from the germline V gene. V lost 3 bases and J lost 5; bases outside the gene matches: 5. This CDR3 comprises 15 residues. The CDR3 sequence is CASSFASGIDNEQFF. For the CDR3, the DNA is TGTGCCAGCAGCTTTGCTAGCGGGATAGACAATGAGCAGTTCTTC.

This clonotype has a handful of counts. The rearrangement uses TRBV12-3 or TRBV12-4 and TRBJ2-1; 7 bases agree with TRBD2. CDR3 size: 15 residues. The ends lost 2 bases at V and 8 bases at J; junction bases unmatched: 9. CDR3 region: CASSLLLTSWYEQFF. CDR3 nucleotide sequence: TGTGCCAGCAGTTTATTGCTGACTAGCTGGTATGAGCAGTTCTTC.

Concerning this clonotype itself: A much larger clone lies one base from this, so it may be a read error. The rearrangement links TRBV7-7 to TRBJ2-3, with 10 nucleotides matching TRBD1. Germline V CDR1 and CDR2: SSHAT, FNYEAQ (reference sequence). This CDR3 comprises 14 residues. DNA of the CDR3: TGTGATAGCAGCCGCGGACAGGGGGCAGATACGCAGTATTTT. Its translation: CDSSRGQGADTQYF.

This clonotype has a handful of counts. The chain joins TRBV15 to TRBJ2-7; no clear D. The CDR3 contains 15 residues. The V end was cut by 5 bases, the J end by 2 bases, with 16 bases between. Germline assignment: CDR1 LNHNV and CDR2 YYDKDF (reference sequence). DNA of the CDR3: TGTGCCACCAGCCACAGCCCAGGCGCTACCTACGAGCAGTACTTC. Its translation: CATSHSPGATYEQYF.

The V gene is TRBV24-1, the J gene TRBJ2-2; a weak D match, TRBD2 (6 bases). Germline values: CDR1 KGHDR, CDR2 SFDVKD. The CDR3 sequence is 15 residues long. V lost 6 bases to trimming and J lost 3 bases, with 13 bases between them. The chain's CDR3 is CATSPIWGDTGELFF. CDR3 DNA sequence: TGTGCCACCAGTCCGATATGGGGGGACACCGGGGAGCTGTTTTTT.

V usage is TRBV7-3 and J usage is TRBJ1-2; 7 bases line up with TRBD1. V gave up 5 bases and J gave up 8 bases; unmatched junction bases: 8. CDR1 is SGHTA, CDR2 FQGTGA, per germline. The CDR3 length is 13 residues. As DNA, the CDR3 is TGTGCCAGCAGCACGCCGACAGGGAACGGCTACACCTTC. Amino acid sequence: CASSTPTGNGYTF. The full variable domain, in which reference TRBV7-3 and TRBJ1-2 provide the parts outside the CDR3, is GAGVSQTPSNKVTEKGKYVELRCDPISGHTALYWYRQSLGQGPEFLIYFQGTGAADDSGLPNDRFFAVRPEGSVSTLKIQRTERGDSAVYLCASSTPTGNGYTFGSGTRLTVV.

This clonotype has just a few counts. The CDR3 loop reads CASSLVGGPDTEAFF. DNA of the CDR3: TGTGCCAGCAGCCTTGTCGGGGGCCCGGACACTGAAGCTTTCTTT. The gene calls are TRBV12-3 or TRBV12-4 and TRBJ1-1; D is perhaps TRBD1 (6 bases). Trimming stripped 6 bases from V and 3 bases from J, with 17 bases between. The CDR3 runs to 15 residues.

The chain employs TRBV4-1 and TRBJ2-1; D remains unclear. Germline V lookup: CDR1 MGHRA, CDR2 YSYEKL. V shed 5 bases and J shed 6 bases, with 8 bases lying between them. This CDR3 contains 12 residues. CDR3 DNA sequence: TGCGCCAGCAGCATGATAGCCAATGAGCAGTTCTTC. This translates into CASSMIANEQFF.

The chain links TRBV14 to TRBJ1-2, with 7 bases matching TRBD1. V was clipped by 1 base and J by 6 bases; unmatched bases: 11. Germline CDR1 reads SGHDN; CDR2 reads FVKESK. The CDR3 is 16 residues long. The CDR3 protein is CASSQVGLAGQHGYTF. The CDR3, as DNA: TGTGCCAGCAGCCAAGTGGGGCTTGCGGGACAGCATGGCTACACCTTC.

The table lists this clonotype with a few counts. The chain combines TRBV6-4 with TRBJ2-2; 13 nucleotides agree with TRBD2. Looked up from germline, CDR1 is MRHNA and CDR2 is SNTAGT. Unmatched junction bases numbered 1, after V lost 4 bases and J lost 2 bases. The CDR3 has 16 amino acids. The CDR3 loop reads CASSGLAGGNTGELFF. DNA for the CDR3: TGTGCCAGCAGTGGACTAGCGGGAGGAAACACCGGGGAGCTGTTTTTT.

The genes are TRBV20-1 and TRBJ2-3; D is possibly TRBD1 or TRBD2 (5 bases each). The V gene lost 0 bases and the J gene lost 2 bases, with 12 bases spanning the gap. Germline CDR1 and CDR2: DFQATT and SNEGSKA (reference sequence). CDR3 size: 15 residues. For the CDR3, the DNA is TGCAGTGCTAGAGAAGTTGAGGGGTTCACAGATACGCAGTATTTT. This codes for CSAREVEGFTDTQYF.

The chain has TRBV7-9 and TRBJ2-1, with 10 bases identical to TRBD2. This CDR3 contains 18 residues. Germline V gene sequence: CDR1 SEHNR, CDR2 FQNEAQ (reference sequence). V lost 4 bases and J lost 7; bases outside the gene matches: 16. CDR3 sequence reads: CASSSSRGGLAKRNEQFF. Written as DNA, the CDR3 is TGTGCCAGCAGCTCAAGCCGCGGGGGACTAGCGAAAAGAAATGAGCAGTTCTTC.

The chain joins TRBV24-1 to TRBJ1-2, with TRBD1 identical over 7 bases. The CDR3 runs 17 residues. Germline-derived CDR1 and CDR2 are KGHDR and SFDVKD. J gave up 2 bases and V 2 bases, and 10 bases lay outside the gene matches. Written as DNA, the CDR3 is TGTGCCACCAGTGATTCCACCCCGGGACAGCAAAACTATGGCTACACCTTC. It encodes CATSDSTPGQQNYGYTF.

This clonotype was seen a few times. The chain combines TRBV24-1 with TRBJ2-7; TRBD1 agrees at 8 bases. V shed 4 bases, J shed 4 bases, and the junction held 8 bases outside the gene matches. Germline lookup yields CDR1 KGHDR and CDR2 SFDVKD. The CDR3 is made up of 15 amino acids. CDR3 nucleotide sequence: TGTGCCACCAGTGACGGGACAGGACCTTCTTACGAGCAGTACTTC. Translated, it gives CATSDGTGPSYEQYF.

This clonotype was counted a few times. The chain is built from TRBV9 and TRBJ2-2; no reliable D call. This CDR3 contains 10 residues. The germline V gene encodes CDR1 SGDLS and CDR2 YYNGEE. The V end was cut by 7 bases, the J end by 7 bases, with 5 bases between. The CDR3 loop is CASGVGELFF. CDR3 in DNA: TGTGCCAGCGGGGTCGGGGAGCTGTTTTTT.

This clonotype was detected only a few times. V is TRBV7-9 and J is TRBJ1-1, with a weak D call TRBD1 (5 bases). CDR1 is SEHNR, CDR2 FQNEAQ, per germline (reference sequence). Trimming cost V 10 bases and J 1 base, with 16 bases left between them. The length of the CDR3 is 14 residues. This CDR3 is CATLERGKNTEAFF. The CDR3 nucleotides are TGTGCCACGCTGGAGCGGGGCAAGAACACTGAAGCTTTCTTT. Full variable domain (rest looked up from reference TRBV7-9 and TRBJ1-1): DTGVSQNPRHKITKRGQNVTFRCDPISEHNRLYWYRQTLGQGPEFLTYFQNEAQLEKSRLLSDRFSAERPKGSFSTLEIQRTEQGDSAMYLCATLERGKNTEAFFGQGTRLTVV.

This chain joins TRBV7-9 and TRBJ2-1; the match to TRBD2 covers 8 bases. The V gene's germline CDR1 is SEHNR and CDR2 FQNEAQ (reference sequence). The CDR3 is 16 residues long. The ends lost 2 bases at V and 5 bases at J; junction bases unmatched: 8. The CDR3 region is CASSLTVGLGNNEQFF. The DNA for the CDR3 is TGTGCCAGCAGCTTAACTGTGGGACTAGGCAACAATGAGCAGTTCTTC.